This record concerns one T cell receptor beta chain sequence. Covering alpha and beta chains, TRAV- and TRBV-specific primers were used for the first-strand cDNA. Using a constant-region primer together with a V-primer adapter, TCRs were subjected to 20 PCR cycles of amplification. TCRdb reprocessed the reads via MiXCR and lists one record per CDR3 protein. The profile shows 30,000 or so distinct CDR3 sequences, approximately 54% of them singletons. The sample belongs to a study of low-dose radiotherapy and immunotherapy resistance in tumors. At the level of the study: Each fraction for Cohort 1 was 0.5 Gy, given every 2 weeks, and the total came to 6.5 Gy.

As for time point: after trial treatment. Specified treatment: LDRT plus nivolumab, ipilimumab, low-dose cyclophosphamide and aspirin (RACIN trial). V trimming: 5 bases; J trimming: 1 base; junction bases outside the gene matches: 12. This CDR3 region has 17 residues. From germline, CDR1 is MDHEN and CDR2 SYDVKM. This clonotype was sampled from a male donor with gallbladder cancer. V is TRBV28 and J is TRBJ2-5, with 8 bases that match TRBD2. Sequences were derived from PBMCs, sampled after low-dose radiotherapy plus immunotherapy. Here the CDR3 reads CASSPRGAGASQETQYF. The CDR3 nucleotides read TGTGCCAGCAGTCCCCGGGGAGCGGGAGCGTCCCAAGAGACCCAGTACTTC.